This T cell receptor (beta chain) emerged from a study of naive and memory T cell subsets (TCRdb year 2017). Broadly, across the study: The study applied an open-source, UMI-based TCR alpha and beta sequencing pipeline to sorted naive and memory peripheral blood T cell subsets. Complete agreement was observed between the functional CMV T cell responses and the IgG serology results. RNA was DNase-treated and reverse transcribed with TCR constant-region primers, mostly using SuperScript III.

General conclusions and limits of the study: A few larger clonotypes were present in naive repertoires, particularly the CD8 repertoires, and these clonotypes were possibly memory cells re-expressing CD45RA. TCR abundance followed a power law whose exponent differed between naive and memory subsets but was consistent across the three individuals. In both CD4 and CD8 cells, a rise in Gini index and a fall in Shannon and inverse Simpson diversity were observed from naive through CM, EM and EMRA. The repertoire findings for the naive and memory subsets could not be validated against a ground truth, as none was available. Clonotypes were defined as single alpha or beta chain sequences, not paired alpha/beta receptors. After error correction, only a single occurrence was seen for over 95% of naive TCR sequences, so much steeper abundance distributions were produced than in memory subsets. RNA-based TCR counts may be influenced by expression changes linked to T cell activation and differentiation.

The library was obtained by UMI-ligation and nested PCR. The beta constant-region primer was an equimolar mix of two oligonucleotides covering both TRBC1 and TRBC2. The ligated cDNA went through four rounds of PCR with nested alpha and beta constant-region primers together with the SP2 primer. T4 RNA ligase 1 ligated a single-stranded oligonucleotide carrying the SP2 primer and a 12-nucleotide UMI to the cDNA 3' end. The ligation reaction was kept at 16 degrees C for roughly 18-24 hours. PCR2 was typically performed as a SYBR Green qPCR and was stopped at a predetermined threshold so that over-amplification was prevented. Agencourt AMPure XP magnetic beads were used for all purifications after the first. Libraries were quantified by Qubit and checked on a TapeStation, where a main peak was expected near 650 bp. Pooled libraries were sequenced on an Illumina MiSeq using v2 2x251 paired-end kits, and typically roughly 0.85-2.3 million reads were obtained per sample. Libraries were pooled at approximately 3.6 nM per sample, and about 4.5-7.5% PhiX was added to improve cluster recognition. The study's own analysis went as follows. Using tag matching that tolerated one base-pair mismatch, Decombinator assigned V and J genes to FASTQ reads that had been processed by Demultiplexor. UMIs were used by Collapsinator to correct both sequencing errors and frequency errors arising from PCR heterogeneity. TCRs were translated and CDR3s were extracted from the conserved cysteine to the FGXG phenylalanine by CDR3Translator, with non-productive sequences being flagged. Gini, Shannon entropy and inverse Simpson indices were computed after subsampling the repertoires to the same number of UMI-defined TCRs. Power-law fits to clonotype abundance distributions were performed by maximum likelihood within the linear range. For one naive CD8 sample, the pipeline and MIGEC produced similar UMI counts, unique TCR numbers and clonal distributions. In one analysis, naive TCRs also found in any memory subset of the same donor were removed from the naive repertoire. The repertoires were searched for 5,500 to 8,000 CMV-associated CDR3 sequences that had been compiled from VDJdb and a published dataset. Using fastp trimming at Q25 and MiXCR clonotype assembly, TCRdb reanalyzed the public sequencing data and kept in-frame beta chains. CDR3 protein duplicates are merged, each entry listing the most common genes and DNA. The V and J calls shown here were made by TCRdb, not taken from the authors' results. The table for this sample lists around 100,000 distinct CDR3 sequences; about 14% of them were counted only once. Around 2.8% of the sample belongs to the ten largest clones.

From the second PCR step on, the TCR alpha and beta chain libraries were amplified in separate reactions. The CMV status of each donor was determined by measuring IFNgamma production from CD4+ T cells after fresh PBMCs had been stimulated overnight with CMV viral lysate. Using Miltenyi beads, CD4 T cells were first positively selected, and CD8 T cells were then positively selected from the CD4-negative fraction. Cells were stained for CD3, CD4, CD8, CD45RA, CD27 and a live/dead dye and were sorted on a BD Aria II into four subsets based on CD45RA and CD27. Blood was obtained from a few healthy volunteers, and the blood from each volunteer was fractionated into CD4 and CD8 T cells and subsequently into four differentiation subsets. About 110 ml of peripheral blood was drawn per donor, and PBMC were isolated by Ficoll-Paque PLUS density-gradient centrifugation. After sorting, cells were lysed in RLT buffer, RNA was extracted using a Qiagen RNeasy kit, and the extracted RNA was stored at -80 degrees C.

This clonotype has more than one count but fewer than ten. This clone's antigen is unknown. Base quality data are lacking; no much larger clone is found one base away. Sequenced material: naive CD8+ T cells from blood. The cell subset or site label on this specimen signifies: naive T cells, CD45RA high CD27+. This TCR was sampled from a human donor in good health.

The DNA reads TGTGCCACCAGCAGGGACAGGGGGCCCTACAATGAGCAGTTCTTC. Translated, this is CATSRDRGPYNEQFF. The V gene is TRBV15 and the J gene is TRBJ2-1; 11 bases in the junction line up with TRBD1. Reading the germline V gene (reference sequence) gives CDR1 LNHNV and CDR2 YYDKDF. Inclusive of the bounding cysteine and phenylalanine, the CDR3 is 15 residues long. Only the CDR3 region is kept as DNA, spanning 45 bases read in frame from base 1. Trimmed from V: 3 bases; trimmed from J: 2 bases; junction bases lacking a gene match: 0.